Shown below are 9 T cell receptor beta chains from a single sample sequenced in a study of OX40 agonist ivuxolimab in advanced cancers. This table comes from immunoSEQ multiplex PCR, and its TCRdb copy is limited to in-frame clones, with some not included. The data contain over 15,000 clones, about 82% of them singletons. The material sequenced was CD4+ or CD8+ T cells sorted from blood, taken in a trial of the OX40 agonist ivuxolimab. These receptors came from an adult with an advanced solid tumor such as melanoma, head and neck, liver or kidney cancer.

The chain recombines TRBV7-8 with TRBJ2-7; D may be TRBD2 (5 bases). This CDR3 contains 15 residues. V lost 1 base to trimming and J lost 2 bases, with 12 bases between them. CDR1 is SGHVS and CDR2 is FQNEAQ in the germline V gene. The CDR3 nucleotides are TGTGCCAGCAGCTTAGTTGCGGGTACCACCTACGAGCAGTACTTC. Translated: CASSLVAGTTYEQYF.

The genes are TRBV5-1 and TRBJ1-1, with D tentatively TRBD1 (6 bases). With 3 bases removed from V and 6 bases from J, the gap between germline ends came to 12 bases. The CDR3 extends over 13 amino acids. The germline V gene has CDR1 SGHRS and CDR2 YFSETQ. CDR3 region: CASSSGGAAEAFF. The CDR3 DNA reads as TGCGCCAGCAGCTCCGGGGGGGCCGCTGAAGCTTTCTTT.

The genes are TRBV15 and TRBJ2-1; 10 nucleotides match TRBD2. Germline V gene sequence: CDR1 LNHNV, CDR2 YYDKDF (reference sequence). The V and J ends lost 0 bases and 3 bases, in that order; junction bases with no gene match: 11. CDR3 size: 19 residues. Here the CDR3 reads CATSRDLAGALGGYNEQFF. DNA of the CDR3: TGTGCCACCAGCAGAGACCTAGCGGGAGCCCTCGGGGGCTACAATGAGCAGTTCTTC.

This clone was detected once. This chain joins TRBV5-1 and TRBJ1-4; D is uncertain. CDR1 is SGHRS, CDR2 YFSETQ, per germline. V lost 5 bases and J 4 bases, leaving 3 bases between the germline ends. This CDR3 has 11 residues. The CDR3 region is CASSYNEKLFF. The CDR3 DNA is TGCGCCAGCAGTTATAATGAAAAACTGTTTTTT.

This chain links TRBV29-1 with TRBJ1-1; no clear D. This CDR3 has 15 residues. Germline V lookup: CDR1 SQVTM, CDR2 ANQGSEA. Trimming cost V 4 bases and J 8 bases, with 23 bases left between them. CDR3 protein: CSVAPSDLNGAEAFF. In nucleotides, the CDR3 is TGCAGCGTTGCCCCTTCTGATCTTAACGGAGCCGAAGCTTTCTTT.

This chain links TRBV5-1 with TRBJ1-5; TRBD1 might be the D (5 bases). The CDR3 has 12 amino acids. The V end was cut by 5 bases, the J end by 4 bases, with 7 bases between. Per the germline V gene, CDR1 is SGHRS and CDR2 is YFSETQ. The chain's CDR3 is CASRAGNQPQHF. The CDR3 DNA sequence: TGCGCCAGCAGGGCAGGGAATCAGCCCCAGCATTTT.

In DNA, the CDR3 is TGCAGCGTGTACCGGGACGGACGCACAGATACGCAGTATTTT. This sequence encodes CSVYRDGRTDTQYF. The V and J genes are TRBV29-1 and TRBJ2-3; the D gene could be TRBD1 or TRBD2 (5 bases each). Trimming took off 6 bases at V and 1 base at J, with 14 bases between the two ends. The germline V gene has CDR1 SQVTM and CDR2 ANQGSEA. The CDR3 is made up of 14 amino acids.

This clone was observed a few times. The rearrangement joins TRBV27 to TRBJ2-7; TRBD2 matches 12 bases. Germline values: CDR1 MNHEY, CDR2 SMNVEV (reference sequence). CDR3 length: 13 amino acids. V shed 5 bases and J 4 bases; nucleotides not matched to a gene: 0. CDR3 protein: CASSLAGGYEQYF. For the CDR3, the DNA is TGTGCCAGCAGTCTAGCGGGAGGGTACGAGCAGTACTTC.

The gene calls are TRBV6-6 and TRBJ2-3, with 8 bases lining up with TRBD2. The CDR3 contains 15 residues. The junction had 4 bases not matched to a gene; V was cut back by 5 bases and J by 0 bases. CDR1 is MNHNY, CDR2 SVGAGI, per germline (reference sequence). As DNA, the CDR3 is TGTGCCAGCAGTCCCCGGGGGGGAAGCACAGATACGCAGTATTTT. Protein sequence: CASSPRGGSTDTQYF.